This TCR beta chain was recorded in a study of blood T cell repertoires in COVID-19. Across the study: PBMCs, B-cell-depleted T cells, or T cells were the source of the cDNA or gDNA that made up the material.

As handled by the study authors: Estimates of nucleated cell counts were drawn from the amplification of reference gene primers. Produced via immunoSEQ multiplex PCR; TCRdb's table is partial and in-frame only. V and J calls and clone size are given by that table; D and trimming were obtained from the DNA. The table includes over 250,000 clones, around nine tenths detected once. Material: peripheral blood. The TCR sequence derives from a man in his forties or fifties who had recovered from COVID-19.

As DNA, the CDR3 is TGTGCCAGCACCACAGGGGGCTTCAATGAAAAACTGTTTTTT. This sequence encodes CASTTGGFNEKLFF. The chain joins TRBV5-6 to TRBJ1-4, with 9 bases matching TRBD1. The CDR3 has 14 amino acids. The V gene's germline CDR1 is SGHDT and CDR2 YYEEEE. With V trimmed by 6 bases and J by 5 bases, 5 bases remained unmatched.